One TCR beta chain is described in this entry. This clone's antigen is unknown. Base qualities were left out, and no much larger clone turns up one base away. The donors were healthy, HIV-negative adults who had no recently reported acute infections or vaccinations. All donors were Caucasian adults living in Nashville, Tennessee, USA. In the unsorted samples, around 81 million PBMCs were counted, and genomic DNA was extracted using the QIAamp DNA Blood Mini kit. Blood was collected by leukapheresis, and PBMCs were isolated by Ficoll-Histopaque density gradient centrifugation and then cryopreserved in liquid nitrogen vapor phase. The source of the sample is a study of shared clonotypes between healthy human individuals (dated by TCRdb to about 2020). Broadly, across the study: A couple of women and a few men aged 18 to 49 years were included in the cohort. Blood TCR repertoires of a handful of healthy adults were deeply sequenced to estimate repertoire size and the extent of clonotype sharing between individuals. Different laboratories and diverse techniques were used to prepare libraries and sequence TCR repertoires, to increase sequencing depth and limit assay-specific biases. Per donor, leukapheresis produced somewhere between about 0.8 and 9 billion PBMCs.

TCR CDR3 regions were amplified from genomic DNA by multiplex PCR using the deep immunoSEQ assay. Genomic DNA extracted from each cell subset was distributed evenly over all wells of several immunoSEQ 96-well plates, and each plate served as one replicate. For unsorted PBMC, around 310 ng of genomic DNA, equivalent to about 30,000 T cell genomes, went into each replicate PCR. Ten immunoSEQ deep assay plates were used to sequence unsorted PBMC genomic DNA. Purified libraries were measured with a Qubit 3.0 fluorometer, size-checked on a Bioanalyzer 2100, and measured again with the KAPA Library Quantification kit. Every immunoSEQ 96-well plate was sequenced on a dedicated single-read 150-cycle Illumina NextSeq 550 flow cell. Concerning the study's data processing: Because the immunoSEQ output included only junctional sequences and no quality scores, the filtering could not be the same as the filtering used for full-length reads. Sequences were annotated with PyIR, a Python wrapper for IgBLAST v1.9, and V/J genes and CDR3 were assigned using IMGT germline references. Reads were removed for weak V/J assignments (E-value above 1e-6), missing CDR3, stop codons, out-of-frame junctions, or ambiguous translated residues. V3J clonotypes were defined as sequences sharing the same inferred V gene, J gene, and CDR3 amino acid sequence. To compute the percentage overlap between repertoires, the number of shared unique clonotypes was divided by the size of the smaller repertoire. Richness of each repertoire was evaluated using RTK rarefaction, the Chao1 estimator, and Recon v2.1 estimates of unobserved clonotypes. Entries here come from immuneACCESS through TCRdb and include only in-frame sequences with V and J called. Some clones fail to appear in such tables; in the studies checked, an unresolved V gene covers under half of the shortfall, and the cause of the remainder is unknown. V and J calls plus clone size are reproduced from that table; the DNA served to infer D and trimming. Here the sample has fewer than 700,000 clones; roughly four fifths occur a single time. The ten largest clones capture about 12% of the sample.

Broader findings and caveats from the paper: Because the study included only a small number of donors, the genetic and exposure-history diversity represented was limited. Pairwise subsampling indicated that sequencing depth was expected to affect the degree of clonotype sharing among donors. Sampling was restricted to blood, and TCR repertoires in tissues likely differ from the TCR repertoires found in blood.

V and J are truncated by 4 bases and 4 bases respectively, leaving an intervening sequence of 9 bases. The germline V gene (reference sequence) provides CDR1 SGHNT and CDR2 YYREEE. From the cysteine up to the phenylalanine, the CDR3 has a length of 14 residues. Only the CDR3 part of the read is kept: 42 bases, read in frame from the first base. Rearrangement joined TRBV5-4 to TRBJ1-6; perhaps TRBD1 is the D gene, with 5 bases matching. The sequence came from a woman in her forties in good health. Some clones in this sample may be carry-over from other donors' samples. The sample was PBMCs. The CDR3 protein is CASSRGGYNSPLHF. The DNA reads TGTGCCAGCAGCCGTGGGGGGTATAATTCACCCCTCCACTTT.